This TCR beta chain derives from a study of control samples from healthy donors and cancer patients. CDR1 and CDR2 (germline): SNHLY, FYNNEI. This CDR3 contains 17 residues. V dropped 2 bases and J dropped 2 bases, with 16 bases sitting between them. Produced via immunoSEQ multiplex PCR; TCRdb's table is partial and in-frame only. The sample has fewer than 200,000 clones; 80% to 95% are singletons. The receptor was isolated from an older woman in good health. V gene TRBV2 combines with J gene TRBJ1-5; D perhaps matches TRBD1 (5 bases). The sample was blood. For the CDR3, the DNA is TGTGCCAGCAGTGAATCAACAGGTCTTAGGGGCAATCAGCCCCAGCATTTT. As protein: CASSESTGLRGNQPQHF.